This T cell receptor beta chain emerged from a study of T cell repertoires in cytomegalovirus infection (dated by TCRdb to the late 2010s). About the full investigation: Recently identified HLA-C-restricted CMV epitopes, whose presentation resists viral immunomodulation, were targeted by peptide stimulations together with well-studied HLA-B-restricted epitopes. Because public TCR beta signatures pointed to carriage of CMV infection together with the matching HLA type, the HLA type of each donor mattered for the analysis. The study at large found these results: The ex vivo response was dominated by HLA-C-restricted CMV-specific TCR beta clonotypes, and the single most frequent clonotype in two of eight donors was supplied by these HLA-C-restricted clonotypes. In both this cohort and an independent roughly 350-donor cohort, the cumulative frequency of public TCR beta family members distinguished carriers of CMV infection plus the relevant HLA type.

Sequences SGHDT (CDR1) and YYEEEE (CDR2) are obtained from the germline V gene. The cysteine opens and the phenylalanine closes a CDR3 of 16 amino acids. Only CDR3 DNA remains: 48 bases, in frame from the first base. Trimming removed 2 bases from V and 9 bases from J, leaving 21 bases between the germline ends. Worth noting for this clonotype: It lacks a known antigen. There are no base qualities to consult, and no much larger clone falls within one base.

TCRdb names Illumina HiSeq 1500 as the instrument used. Clones were called with MiXCR by TCRdb after fastp trimmed the public reads at Q25, and only in-frame beta chains were retained. CDR3 protein sequences are deduplicated, and each keeps its most common genes and DNA. The sample records roughly 920,000 distinct CDR3 sequences, under 40% of which are singletons. 13% of the sample belongs to the ten largest clones. The treatment or condition label, as the study defines it: in vitro stimulation with specific CMV peptide epitopes to enrich CMV-specific T cells. The sequence is built from TRBV5-6 and TRBJ2-1, with an unclear D gene assignment. The sample here was cultured CD8+ T cells from PBMCs, taken from culture after CMV antigen stimulation. The TCR originated in a human donor in good health (CMV status not recorded). Some clones in this sample may be carry-over from other donors' samples. In nucleotides, the sequence is TGTGCCAGCAGCTTTCTGGCGTATCCCGATCCTAGTGAGCAGTTCTTC. Translated, this gives CASSFLAYPDPSEQFF.